The rows below give T cell receptor beta chains drawn from one sample of a study of cytomegalovirus exposure and HLA in healthy donors. The data were produced by immunoSEQ multiplex PCR, yet TCRdb's version contains in-frame clones alone and is incomplete. The sample has roughly 160,000 clones, roughly 75% seen once. The sample consisted of PBMCs. Receptor source: a female donor in good health and CMV-seronegative. Both conserved end residues are part of each CDR3. Each record gives: V gene, J gene, clone size, CDR3 length, D gene, CDR3 DNA, CDR3 protein. A D gene is named only where the DNA matches it firmly. Clone size is given for some rows only: seen once, a few or many times, or a class if the clone is expanded.

V gene: TRBV7-9; J gene: TRBJ2-2; clone size: few; CDR3 length: 15; D gene: -; CDR3 DNA: TGTGCCAGCAGCCGCGACAGGCCGAACACCGGGGAGCTGTTTTTT; CDR3 protein: CASSRDRPNTGELFF
V gene: TRBV4-2; J gene: TRBJ2-3; clone size: once; CDR3 length: 12; D gene: -; CDR3 DNA: TGTGCCAGCGGGGGGACTACAGATACGCAGTATTTT; CDR3 protein: CASGGTTDTQYF
V gene: TRBV28; J gene: TRBJ2-1; clone size: -; CDR3 length: 15; D gene: TRBD1; CDR3 DNA: TGTGCCAGCAGTTTCGGGACAGCCACCTACAATGAGCAGTTCTTC; CDR3 protein: CASSFGTATYNEQFF
V gene: TRBV25-1; J gene: TRBJ2-7; clone size: -; CDR3 length: 14; D gene: -; CDR3 DNA: TGTGCCAGCAGTGGCCCGTGGTTACGGGGCGAGCAGTACTTC; CDR3 protein: CASSGPWLRGEQYF
V gene: TRBV9; J gene: TRBJ2-5; clone size: -; CDR3 length: 15; D gene: -; CDR3 DNA: TGTGCCAGCAGCGTTTCCGCTATCCCCCAAGAGACCCAGTACTTC; CDR3 protein: CASSVSAIPQETQYF
V gene: TRBV19; J gene: TRBJ2-7; clone size: -; CDR3 length: 15; D gene: TRBD2; CDR3 DNA: TGTGCCAGTAGTATAGGTCCTAGCGGACTGTACGAGCAGTACTTC; CDR3 protein: CASSIGPSGLYEQYF
V gene: TRBV6-6; J gene: TRBJ1-1; clone size: few; CDR3 length: 11; D gene: -; CDR3 DNA: TGTGCCAGCAGTAAAACAGGGGAAGCTTTCTTT; CDR3 protein: CASSKTGEAFF
V gene: TRBV7-9; J gene: TRBJ2-2; clone size: few; CDR3 length: 15; D gene: -; CDR3 DNA: TGTGCCAGCAGCTTCTTCTCCGGACTCGGCCTAGAGCTGTTTTTT; CDR3 protein: CASSFFSGLGLELFF
V gene: TRBV27; J gene: TRBJ2-7; clone size: -; CDR3 length: 15; D gene: TRBD2; CDR3 DNA: TGTGCCAGCAGTTTATCGGGGGGGAACCTCTACGAGCAGTACTTC; CDR3 protein: CASSLSGGNLYEQYF
V gene: TRBV7-2; J gene: TRBJ2-6; clone size: once; CDR3 length: 16; D gene: -; CDR3 DNA: TGTGCCAGCAGCCCGAACCACAGGGTACGGGTCAACGTCCTGACTTTC; CDR3 protein: CASSPNHRVRVNVLTF
V gene: TRBV5-4; J gene: TRBJ1-4; clone size: -; CDR3 length: 14; D gene: TRBD1; CDR3 DNA: TGTGCCAGCAGCCCGGGACAGGTTAATGAAAAACTGTTTTTT; CDR3 protein: CASSPGQVNEKLFF
V gene: TRBV6-6; J gene: TRBJ2-7; clone size: -; CDR3 length: 13; D gene: -; CDR3 DNA: TGTGCCAGCAGCAGCGCGGGGCCCAACGAGCAGTACTTC; CDR3 protein: CASSSAGPNEQYF
V gene: TRBV15; J gene: TRBJ2-7; clone size: -; CDR3 length: 18; D gene: TRBD2; CDR3 DNA: TGTGCCACCAGCAGAGATTTTGGGATAGCGGGAGAAACCTACGAGCAGTACTTC; CDR3 protein: CATSRDFGIAGETYEQYF
V gene: TRBV11-3; J gene: TRBJ2-1; clone size: -; CDR3 length: 15; D gene: TRBD1; CDR3 DNA: TGTGCCAGCAGCCCAGGGGGTAAACCCTACAATGAGCAGTTCTTC; CDR3 protein: CASSPGGKPYNEQFF
V gene: TRBV5-8; J gene: TRBJ2-3; clone size: -; CDR3 length: 15; D gene: TRBD1; CDR3 DNA: TGTGCCAGCAGTCCAACAGGGGCCAGCACAGATACGCAGTATTTT; CDR3 protein: CASSPTGASTDTQYF
V gene: TRBV25-1; J gene: TRBJ2-3; clone size: -; CDR3 length: 14; D gene: -; CDR3 DNA: TGTGCCAGCAGTGAATATCGGGGGACAGATACGCAGTATTTT; CDR3 protein: CASSEYRGTDTQYF
V gene: TRBV19; J gene: TRBJ2-1; clone size: few; CDR3 length: 15; D gene: -; CDR3 DNA: TGTGCCAGTAGTTTGGGCAATAACCTAATGAATGAGCAGTTCTTC; CDR3 protein: CASSLGNNLMNEQFF
V gene: TRBV11-1; J gene: TRBJ2-3; clone size: -; CDR3 length: 16; D gene: TRBD2; CDR3 DNA: TGTGCCAGCAGCTTAAGGCGGGGGGAGGGCACAGATACGCAGTATTTT; CDR3 protein: CASSLRRGEGTDTQYF
V gene: TRBV9; J gene: TRBJ2-1; clone size: -; CDR3 length: 15; D gene: -; CDR3 DNA: TGTGCCAGCAGCCTACTGGGGGACAAGGATGGCCAGCAGTTCTTC; CDR3 protein: CASSLLGDKDGQQFF
V gene: TRBV5-6; J gene: TRBJ1-1; clone size: -; CDR3 length: 13; D gene: -; CDR3 DNA: TGTGCCAGCAGCGTTGGACGGGGCACTGAAGCTTTCTTT; CDR3 protein: CASSVGRGTEAFF
V gene: TRBV5-1; J gene: TRBJ1-1; clone size: -; CDR3 length: 14; D gene: TRBD1; CDR3 DNA: TGCGCCAGCAGCGCGGAGGGGGCTGACACTGAAGCTTTCTTT; CDR3 protein: CASSAEGADTEAFF
V gene: TRBV18; J gene: TRBJ2-3; clone size: -; CDR3 length: 17; D gene: TRBD2; CDR3 DNA: TGTGCCAGCTCACCCTATTTGGCTAGCGGGAGGACAGATACGCAGTATTTT; CDR3 protein: CASSPYLASGRTDTQYF
V gene: TRBV18; J gene: TRBJ1-2; clone size: -; CDR3 length: 14; D gene: TRBD1; CDR3 DNA: TGTGCCAGCTCACCATCCGGACAGGTCTATGGCTACACCTTC; CDR3 protein: CASSPSGQVYGYTF
V gene: TRBV28; J gene: TRBJ2-3; clone size: -; CDR3 length: 15; D gene: -; CDR3 DNA: TGTGCCAGCAGTTTGGGTCAGGGCGTCACAGATACGCAGTATTTT; CDR3 protein: CASSLGQGVTDTQYF
V gene: TRBV4-3; J gene: TRBJ2-3; clone size: -; CDR3 length: 17; D gene: TRBD1; CDR3 DNA: TGCGCCAGCAGCCAAGAAGCACAGGGGGTCGGGACAGATACGCAGTATTTT; CDR3 protein: CASSQEAQGVGTDTQYF
V gene: TRBV6-4; J gene: TRBJ2-7; clone size: -; CDR3 length: 14; D gene: TRBD2; CDR3 DNA: TGTGCCCCTCTTAGGCGGGAGGCTTCCCGCGAGCAATACTTC; CDR3 protein: CAPLRREASREQYF
V gene: TRBV2; J gene: TRBJ2-7; clone size: -; CDR3 length: 14; D gene: TRBD1; CDR3 DNA: TGTGCCAGCAGATCTGACAGGGCCACCTACGAGCAGTACTTC; CDR3 protein: CASRSDRATYEQYF
V gene: TRBV5-5; J gene: TRBJ2-2; clone size: -; CDR3 length: 14; D gene: -; CDR3 DNA: TGTGCCAGCAGCTCCCCCGGGGGGCCCGGGGAGCTGTTTTTT; CDR3 protein: CASSSPGGPGELFF
V gene: TRBV5-6; J gene: TRBJ1-1; clone size: -; CDR3 length: 13; D gene: -; CDR3 DNA: TGTGCCAGCAGCTCAACAGGGCGCGGGGAAGCTTTCTTT; CDR3 protein: CASSSTGRGEAFF
V gene: TRBV7-9; J gene: TRBJ2-7; clone size: -; CDR3 length: 16; D gene: TRBD1; CDR3 DNA: TGTGCCAGCAGCAAAAGGGGGGACAGGACTACCTACGAGCAGTACTTC; CDR3 protein: CASSKRGDRTTYEQYF
V gene: TRBV19; J gene: TRBJ2-7; clone size: -; CDR3 length: 13; D gene: -; CDR3 DNA: TGTGCCAGTAGTCCCGACTCACTTCTGGAGCAGTACTTC; CDR3 protein: CASSPDSLLEQYF
V gene: TRBV4-1; J gene: TRBJ2-7; clone size: -; CDR3 length: 17; D gene: -; CDR3 DNA: TGCGCCAGCAGCCAGGCGCTCCCACTAGCCGATTCCTACGAGCAGTACTTC; CDR3 protein: CASSQALPLADSYEQYF
V gene: TRBV28; J gene: TRBJ2-1; clone size: few; CDR3 length: 12; D gene: TRBD1; CDR3 DNA: TGTGCCGGTGCCGGGACAGACAATGAGCAGTTCTTC; CDR3 protein: CAGAGTDNEQFF
V gene: TRBV2; J gene: TRBJ2-1; clone size: -; CDR3 length: 15; D gene: TRBD2; CDR3 DNA: TGTGCCAGCATTATGGCTAGCGGGCCTTACAATGAGCAGTTCTTC; CDR3 protein: CASIMASGPYNEQFF
V gene: TRBV4-1; J gene: TRBJ2-7; clone size: -; CDR3 length: 15; D gene: -; CDR3 DNA: TGCGCCAGCAGCCAAGGACAGGGCAACCGGGAGGAGCAGTACTTC; CDR3 protein: CASSQGQGNREEQYF
V gene: TRBV14; J gene: TRBJ2-7; clone size: few; CDR3 length: 14; D gene: -; CDR3 DNA: TGTGCCAGCAGCCAAGATTGGACAGCCTACGAGCAGTACTTC; CDR3 protein: CASSQDWTAYEQYF
V gene: TRBV6-5; J gene: TRBJ2-3; clone size: -; CDR3 length: 14; D gene: -; CDR3 DNA: TGTGCCAGCACGACCAGGGATCCAACAGATACGCAGTATTTT; CDR3 protein: CASTTRDPTDTQYF
V gene: TRBV19; J gene: TRBJ2-7; clone size: once; CDR3 length: 14; D gene: -; CDR3 DNA: TGTGCCAGTAGCGACTGGGGCAGAACCTACGAGCAGTACTTC; CDR3 protein: CASSDWGRTYEQYF
V gene: TRBV5-4; J gene: TRBJ1-2; clone size: -; CDR3 length: 13; D gene: -; CDR3 DNA: TGTGCCAGCACCGAGACACAGGGCCAAGGCTACACCTTC; CDR3 protein: CASTETQGQGYTF
V gene: TRBV4-1; J gene: TRBJ2-3; clone size: -; CDR3 length: 14; D gene: -; CDR3 DNA: TGCGCCAGCAGCCAAGAGGAGGTCACAGATACGCAGTATTTT; CDR3 protein: CASSQEEVTDTQYF
V gene: TRBV15; J gene: TRBJ1-1; clone size: -; CDR3 length: 17; D gene: TRBD1; CDR3 DNA: TGTGCCACCAGCAGACCCGCTCCCGGGACAGGGAACACTGAAGCTTTCTTT; CDR3 protein: CATSRPAPGTGNTEAFF
V gene: TRBV4-3; J gene: TRBJ2-3; clone size: -; CDR3 length: 17; D gene: TRBD1; CDR3 DNA: TGCGCCAGCAGCCAAGAGACAGGGGGGGTCTACACAGATACGCAGTATTTT; CDR3 protein: CASSQETGGVYTDTQYF
V gene: TRBV6-5; J gene: TRBJ2-1; clone size: -; CDR3 length: 14; D gene: TRBD2; CDR3 DNA: TGTGCCACCGGCCTAGCGGGCGTATACAATGAGCAGTTCTTC; CDR3 protein: CATGLAGVYNEQFF
V gene: TRBV30; J gene: TRBJ2-5; clone size: -; CDR3 length: 14; D gene: -; CDR3 DNA: TGTGCCTGGAGTCAAGGAGGGGCAAGGGAGACCCAGTACTTC; CDR3 protein: CAWSQGGARETQYF
V gene: TRBV5-1; J gene: TRBJ1-1; clone size: -; CDR3 length: 14; D gene: -; CDR3 DNA: TGCGCCAGCAGCTCGGAGGGCCGATGGACTGAAGCTTTCTTT; CDR3 protein: CASSSEGRWTEAFF
V gene: TRBV4-2; J gene: TRBJ1-5; clone size: -; CDR3 length: 15; D gene: -; CDR3 DNA: TGTGCCAGCAGCCAAGTCCTGGGGGCCGGTCAGCCCCAGCATTTT; CDR3 protein: CASSQVLGAGQPQHF
V gene: TRBV2; J gene: TRBJ1-5; clone size: -; CDR3 length: 14; D gene: -; CDR3 DNA: TGTGCCAGCAGACGGCAGGGATTCAATCAGCCCCAGCATTTT; CDR3 protein: CASRRQGFNQPQHF
V gene: TRBV5-6; J gene: TRBJ2-6; clone size: few; CDR3 length: 14; D gene: -; CDR3 DNA: TGTGCCAGCAGCCCGGAGGCTGGGGCCAACGTCCTGACTTTC; CDR3 protein: CASSPEAGANVLTF